This is a list of T cell receptor beta chains from one sample in a study of blood T cell repertoires in COVID-19. Measured with immunoSEQ multiplex PCR; TCRdb has only the in-frame clones, and not every one. The sample shows about 430,000 clones, approximately 91% of them seen only once. Sequencing was done on a sample of PBMCs or T cells enriched from blood (not recorded which). These receptor sequences come from a woman under 30 who had been exposed to COVID-19. Both conserved end residues are trimmed from each CDR3. D genes are given only for firm matches. Clone size is stated in some rows and not others, as once, few, many or a class when expanded.

length: 10
size: -
V: TRBV29-1
D: -
CDR3: SVEVGREKLF

length: 12
size: -
V: TRBV19
D: -
CDR3: ASNPGGGNQPQH

length: 13
size: -
V: TRBV19
D: TRBD2
CDR3: ASSISGSSYNEQF

length: 12
size: -
V: TRBV6-2/TRBV6-3
D: -
CDR3: ASSPWGGGDGYT

length: 11
size: few
V: TRBV27
D: -
CDR3: ASSSGVNTEAF

length: 12
size: -
V: TRBV28
D: -
CDR3: ASSLSGAWTEAF

length: 12
size: -
V: TRBV19
D: -
CDR3: ASTHGGSSYEQY

length: 12
size: -
V: TRBV7-2
D: -
CDR3: ASSSTRTKETQY

length: 13
size: -
V: TRBV3-1/TRBV3-2
D: -
CDR3: ASTTTSRNTDTQY

length: 13
size: -
V: TRBV18
D: -
CDR3: ASLSPLPGAETQY

length: 12
size: -
V: TRBV27
D: TRBD1
CDR3: ASSLAGQGNEQF

length: 13
size: -
V: TRBV19
D: -
CDR3: ASKRGGIFDTEAF

length: 11
size: -
V: TRBV6-4
D: -
CDR3: ASRPENTGELF

length: 10
size: -
V: TRBV24-1
D: TRBD1
CDR3: ATSDQGAGYT

length: 14
size: -
V: TRBV28
D: TRBD2
CDR3: ASPPGGTGPHNEQF

length: 14
size: -
V: TRBV28
D: -
CDR3: ASSMMRLRDHYGYT

length: 11
size: -
V: TRBV5-6
D: -
CDR3: ASSLVYQETQY

length: 11
size: -
V: TRBV14
D: -
CDR3: ASSQQGLSGYT

length: 15
size: few
V: TRBV6-2/TRBV6-3
D: TRBD2
CDR3: ASSYSLNSGSSYEQY

length: 13
size: -
V: TRBV15
D: TRBD1
CDR3: ATSSKQGAAEPQH

length: 13
size: -
V: TRBV7-8
D: -
CDR3: ASSLATGAGNTIY

length: 14
size: few
V: TRBV11-2
D: -
CDR3: ASSSGGQIANYGYT

length: 14
size: -
V: TRBV18
D: -
CDR3: ASSPLARGGNSPLH

length: 13
size: -
V: TRBV3-1/TRBV3-2
D: -
CDR3: ASSPLGSLDYGYT

length: 10
size: once
V: TRBV11-3
D: -
CDR3: ASSSGHGEAF

length: 13
size: -
V: TRBV6-5
D: -
CDR3: ASSRSGTRNTEAF

length: 11
size: -
V: TRBV30
D: -
CDR3: AWTPSNTGELF

length: 13
size: -
V: TRBV3-1/TRBV3-2
D: -
CDR3: ASSQGPDGDNEQF

length: 10
size: -
V: TRBV19
D: -
CDR3: ASSIPGNEQY

length: 13
size: -
V: TRBV6-5
D: TRBD2
CDR3: ASSYSTSGGFEQY

length: 14
size: once
V: TRBV7-3
D: TRBD2
CDR3: ASSLIASGLEETQY

length: 12
size: once
V: TRBV11-2
D: TRBD1
CDR3: ASSLGDRGAEAF

length: 12
size: -
V: TRBV28
D: TRBD1
CDR3: ASSSTGANYGYT

length: 17
size: -
V: TRBV7-2
D: TRBD2
CDR3: ASSTPPGTSGRPTYEQY

length: 12
size: -
V: TRBV9
D: TRBD1
CDR3: ASSVAGGPYEQY

length: 12
size: -
V: TRBV28
D: -
CDR3: ASSLLTNNEKLF

length: 11
size: -
V: TRBV3-1/TRBV3-2
D: TRBD1
CDR3: ASSIDRGDTQY

length: 14
size: once
V: TRBV7-3
D: TRBD2
CDR3: ASSLMSAGVTDTQY